This TCR beta chain came from a study of control samples from healthy donors and cancer patients. This CDR3 is 13 amino acids long. Trimming at V came to 6 bases and at J to 8 bases, leaving 8 bases not matched to a gene. CDR1 and CDR2 from the germline V gene are MNHEY and SVGAGI. Only in-frame clones appear in the TCRdb table, and some are missing; sequencing was by immunoSEQ multiplex PCR. The sample shows about 120,000 clones, more than 70% of them seen only once. This sequence originates from a man in his fifties in good health. The rearrangement links TRBV6-5 to TRBJ1-1; 8 bases agree with TRBD1. Sample: blood. The DNA of the CDR3 is TGTGCCAGCAGGACTCCAGGGGGCTTGGAAGCTTTCTTT. It encodes CASRTPGGLEAFF.